This T cell receptor beta chain emerged from a study of chemoradiotherapy in HPV16-positive cancers. Repeated repertoire sampling spanned the course of chemoradiotherapy. Clones were sequenced by immunoSEQ multiplex PCR, and TCRdb holds only the in-frame ones, with some missing. This table holds around 40,000 clones, around 82% found once. Germline V lookup: CDR1 SGHAT, CDR2 FQNNGV. V was pared by 3 bases and J by 6 bases, with 3 bases of the junction left unmatched. This CDR3 is built from 13 residues. This TCR was sampled from a human donor with HPV-associated anogenital cancer. The chain is built from TRBV11-2 and TRBJ1-1; 8 bases line up with TRBD1. The source was blood, collected from a patient who underwent chemoradiotherapy. The CDR3 is CASSFQGASEAFF. CDR3 DNA sequence: TGTGCCAGCAGCTTTCAGGGGGCCTCTGAAGCTTTCTTT. The whole variable domain, filled in from reference TRBV11-2 and TRBJ1-1, reads EAGVAQSPRYKIIEKRQSVAFWCNPISGHATLYWYQQILGQGPKLLIQFQNNGVVDDSQLPKDRFSAERLKGVDSTLKIQPAKLEDSAVYLCASSFQGASEAFFGQGTRLTVV.